Ten or more counts support the clone carrying this T cell receptor (beta chain). Investigators amplified TCR beta CDR3 regions from RNA transcripts. Following a first-round RT-PCR that used HTBI primers, a second-round multiplex PCR was carried out. TCRdb recomputed calls from the multiplex PCR reads with MiXCR, one row per CDR3 protein. Among 150,000 or so distinct CDR3 sequences, approximately 38% were seen once, and the ten largest hold approximately 6.3%. This entry belongs to a study of Graves' ophthalmopathy and Graves' hyperthyroidism. Among the exclusions were patients with other autoimmune diseases, uncontrolled infections, pregnancy or lactation. Reliance was placed on clinical symptoms, serum thyroxine, TRAb, thyroid ultrasound and orbital computed tomography for diagnosis. CDR3 size: 14 residues. Germline CDR1 and CDR2: KGHSH and LQKENI. V lost 3 bases, J lost 4 bases, and 2 bases stayed unmatched.

Material: peripheral blood. The sequence came from a middle-aged woman with Graves' ophthalmopathy. The V gene is TRBV18, the J gene TRBJ2-4; 8 bases are a match to TRBD1. The DNA of the CDR3 is TGTGCCAGCTCACCGGGACAGGTTAAAAACATTCAGTACTTC. It yields the protein CASSPGQVKNIQYF.